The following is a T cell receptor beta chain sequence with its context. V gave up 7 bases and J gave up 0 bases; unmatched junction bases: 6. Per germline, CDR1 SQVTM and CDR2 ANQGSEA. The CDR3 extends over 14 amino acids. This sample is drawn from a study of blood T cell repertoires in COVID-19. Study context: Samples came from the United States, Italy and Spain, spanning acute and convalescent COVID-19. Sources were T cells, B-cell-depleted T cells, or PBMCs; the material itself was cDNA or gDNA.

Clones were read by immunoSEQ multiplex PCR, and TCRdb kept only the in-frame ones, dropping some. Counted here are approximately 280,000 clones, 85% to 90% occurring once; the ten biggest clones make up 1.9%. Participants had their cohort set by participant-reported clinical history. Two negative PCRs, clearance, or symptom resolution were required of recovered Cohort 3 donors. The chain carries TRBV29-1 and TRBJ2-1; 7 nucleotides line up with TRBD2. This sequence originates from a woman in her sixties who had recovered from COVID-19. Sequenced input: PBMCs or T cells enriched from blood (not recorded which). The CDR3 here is CSGARGDSYNEQFF. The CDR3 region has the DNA TGCAGCGGAGCACGGGGGGACTCCTACAATGAGCAGTTCTTC.